The present T cell receptor (beta chain) was sequenced within a study of blood T cell repertoires in COVID-19. Background on the study: Acute-phase and convalescent COVID-19 samples originated in the United States, Italy and Spain.

The data were produced by immunoSEQ multiplex PCR, yet TCRdb's version contains in-frame clones alone and is incomplete. The table includes roughly 300,000 clones, just under 90% detected once. This CDR3 is built from 13 residues. Germline V gene lookup returns CDR1 ENHRY and CDR2 SYGVKD. J gave up 6 bases and V 6 bases, and 4 bases lay outside the gene matches. In this sample, this clone turned up a few times. The sequenced sample consisted of peripheral blood. V and J are TRBV10-3 and TRBJ1-2; 10 nucleotides match TRBD1. The source is a woman aged 25 to 39 with COVID-19, enrolled during active disease. The CDR3 loop is CAISVTGGDGYTF. Here the CDR3 DNA reads TGTGCCATCAGCGTGACAGGGGGCGATGGCTACACCTTC.